Shown below are 14 T cell receptor beta chains from a single sample sequenced in a study of blood T cells in healthy people across ages. Primers used in a second PCR of about 7 to 12 cycles were a sample-barcoded 5' primer and a J-beta primer mix. One entry per CDR3 protein, called by TCRdb with MiXCR from the 5' RACE reads. The data contain 1.5 million or so distinct CDR3 sequences, around two fifths of them singletons. Sequenced sample: blood. These receptors were obtained from a woman between 18 and 30 years old in good health.

A remark on this clonotype: It may be a read error: a sequence one base away is much more abundant. The CDR3 region is CSARASSGGRNEQYF. CDR3 bases: TGCAGTGCTAGAGCCTCTAGCGGGGGGAGGAATGAGCAGTACTTC. This chain connects TRBV20-1 to TRBJ2-1; 11 nucleotides align to TRBD2. Matching the DNA end better, TRBJ2-7 makes the J call doubtful. Germline CDR1 reads DFQATT; CDR2 reads SNEGSKA (reference sequence). The CDR3 loop spans 15 amino acids.

The chain recombines TRBV4-1 with TRBJ1-2, with D unresolved. The length of the CDR3 is 15 residues. V was clipped by 4 bases and J by 1 base, with 13 bases between them. From germline, CDR1 is MGHRA and CDR2 YSYEKL. The CDR3 protein is CASSPHRGDNYGYTF. The CDR3 coding sequence is TGCGCCAGCAGCCCACACCGGGGAGATAACTATGGCTACACCTTC.

This clonotype was observed a few times. The V gene is TRBV2, the J gene TRBJ2-3; 11 nucleotides agree with TRBD2. Germline V gene data show CDR1 as SNHLY and CDR2 as FYNNEI. This CDR3 has 15 amino acids. With 9 bases clipped from V and 0 bases from J, the junction kept 5 bases outside the gene matches. The CDR3 DNA is TGTGCCAGGTCGACTAGCGGGGCTAGCACAGATACGCAGTATTTT. The encoded protein is CARSTSGASTDTQYF.

Concerning this clonotype itself: One end of the junction does not line up with germline, which may come from a read error. The rearrangement joins TRBV20-1 to TRBJ2-7; no firm D call. Germline V lookup: CDR1 DFQATT, CDR2 SNEGSKA (reference sequence). This CDR3 is 14 amino acids long. CDR3: CSAGERKVPYEQYF. In DNA form, the CDR3 reads TGCAGTGCTGGAGAACGAAAGGTCCCCTACGAGCAGTACTTC.

Regarding this clonotype: One junction end does not reproduce the germline sequence, and a read error may be involved. The rearrangement joins TRBV5-1 to TRBJ2-2; a possible D gene is TRBD2 (5 bases). Germline CDR1 reads SGHRS; CDR2 reads YFSETQ. The CDR3 runs to 14 residues. The CDR3 loop reads CASSLNRNTGVLFF. CDR3 in DNA: TGCGCCAGCAGCCTCAATAGGAACACCGGGGTGCTGTTTTTT.

This chain connects TRBV12-3 or TRBV12-4 to TRBJ1-5; D may be TRBD1 (5 bases). This CDR3 is 13 amino acids long. Between the trimmed V and J ends, which lost 5 bases and 9 bases, there was a span of 14 bases. CDR3: CASSPGRVGPQHF. The DNA of the CDR3 is TGTGCCAGCAGTCCAGGCAGGGTTGGGCCCCAGCATTTT.

Concerning this clonotype itself: The germline gene is not matched at one end of the junction; a read error may be the cause. V gene TRBV20-1 combines with J gene TRBJ2-7, with D perhaps given as TRBD1 or TRBD2 (5 bases each). Germline V gene data show CDR1 as DFQATT and CDR2 as SNEGSKA (reference sequence). CDR3 length: 15 amino acids. The CDR3 region has the DNA TGTAGTGCTAGGGGAACCGGGACCAGCTCCTACGAGCAGTACTTC. This gives the protein CSARGTGTSSYEQYF.

This clonotype was detected a few times. This rearrangement joins TRBV11-2 to TRBJ2-7; D not certain. Between the trimmed V and J ends, which lost 2 bases and 6 bases, there was a span of 8 bases. The CDR3 sequence is 12 residues long. Germline V gene lookup returns CDR1 SGHAT and CDR2 FQNNGV. The CDR3 sequence is CASSLPPSEQYF. The CDR3 region has the DNA TGTGCCAGCAGCTTACCCCCCAGCGAGCAGTACTTC.

Only a few counts were recorded for this clonotype. The gene calls are TRBV6-1 and TRBJ1-2; 7 bases fit TRBD1. The length of the CDR3 is 13 residues. Germline trimming cut 6 bases from V and 7 bases from J; bases unmatched to any gene: 8. Germline V CDR1 and CDR2: MNHNS, SASEGT. CDR3 DNA: TGTGCCAGCAGGGCAGGGACAGAAAGTGGCTACACCTTC. This codes for CASRAGTESGYTF.

This chain uses TRBV20-1 with TRBJ2-4; 10 bases align to TRBD2. V shed 0 bases, J shed 0 bases, and the junction held 5 bases outside the gene matches. The germline gives CDR1 DFQATT, CDR2 SNEGSKA (reference sequence). The CDR3 is 17 residues long. CDR3: CSARDWTSGIAKNIQYF. CDR3 in DNA: TGCAGTGCTAGAGATTGGACTAGCGGTATAGCCAAAAACATTCAGTACTTC.

This rearrangement joins TRBV29-1 to TRBJ1-2; weak D call: TRBD1 (5 bases). With 6 bases removed from V and 4 bases from J, the gap between germline ends came to 12 bases. The CDR3 sequence is 12 residues long. Germline-derived CDR1 and CDR2 are SQVTM and ANQGSEA. The CDR3, as DNA: TGCAGCGTGTTAGGGGAGTTCTATGGCTACACCTTC. Protein sequence: CSVLGEFYGYTF.

This clonotype has at least ten counts. The chain combines TRBV12-3 or TRBV12-4 with TRBJ2-7, with D possibly matching TRBD1 (5 bases). The ends were cut back, 4 bases at V and 6 bases at J, with 16 bases in the middle. This CDR3 contains 14 residues. The CDR3 bases are TGTGCCAGCAGTTCCCGAAGGTCAGGGTCCGAGCAGTACTTC. The encoded protein is CASSSRRSGSEQYF.

The V and J genes are TRBV20-1 and TRBJ1-5, with 8 bases aligning to TRBD1. V shed 1 base and J 1 base; nucleotides not matched to a gene: 3. Germline V gives CDR1 DFQATT, CDR2 SNEGSKA (reference sequence). There are 15 residues in the CDR3. In nucleotides, the CDR3 is TGCAGTGCTAGAGCCCAGGGGGCGAGCAATCAGCCCCAGCATTTT. The encoded protein is CSARAQGASNQPQHF.

CDR3: CASRVVSSGGYEQYF. In DNA, the CDR3 is TGTGCCAGCAGGGTCGTGAGTAGCGGGGGCTACGAGCAGTACTTC. The chain uses TRBV6-2 or TRBV6-3 and TRBJ2-7; 9 bases align to TRBD2. This CDR3 is built from 15 residues. Per germline, CDR1 MNHEY and CDR2 SVGEGT. V was clipped by 6 bases and J by 3 bases; unmatched bases: 9.